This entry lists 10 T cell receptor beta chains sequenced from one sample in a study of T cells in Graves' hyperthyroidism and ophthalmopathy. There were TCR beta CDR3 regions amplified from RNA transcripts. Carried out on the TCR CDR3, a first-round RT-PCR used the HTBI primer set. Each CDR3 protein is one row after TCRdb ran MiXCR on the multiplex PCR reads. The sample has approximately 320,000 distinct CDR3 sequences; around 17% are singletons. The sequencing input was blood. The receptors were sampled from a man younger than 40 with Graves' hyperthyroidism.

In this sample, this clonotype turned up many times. The chain's CDR3 is CASSLRDRGDTQYF. The DNA of the CDR3 is TGTGCCAGCAGCTTAAGGGACAGGGGCGATACGCAGTATTTT. The V and J genes are TRBV7-9 and TRBJ2-3, with 10 bases lining up with TRBD1. Trimming cost V 2 bases and J 6 bases; bases outside gene matches: 2. This CDR3 comprises 14 residues. Germline assignment: CDR1 SEHNR and CDR2 FQNEAQ (reference sequence).

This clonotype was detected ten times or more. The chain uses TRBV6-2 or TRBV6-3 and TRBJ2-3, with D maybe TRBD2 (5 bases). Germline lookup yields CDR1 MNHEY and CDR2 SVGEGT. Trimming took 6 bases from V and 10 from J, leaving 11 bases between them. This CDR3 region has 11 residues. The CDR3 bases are TGTGCCAGCAGATCTAGCAAGGCGCAGTATTTT. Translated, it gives CASRSSKAQYF.

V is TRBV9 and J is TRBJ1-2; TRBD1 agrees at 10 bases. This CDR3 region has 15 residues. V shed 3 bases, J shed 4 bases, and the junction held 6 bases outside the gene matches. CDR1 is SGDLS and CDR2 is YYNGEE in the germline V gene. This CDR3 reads CASSAGTGVSYGYTF. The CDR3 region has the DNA TGTGCCAGCAGCGCAGGGACAGGGGTGAGCTATGGCTACACCTTC.

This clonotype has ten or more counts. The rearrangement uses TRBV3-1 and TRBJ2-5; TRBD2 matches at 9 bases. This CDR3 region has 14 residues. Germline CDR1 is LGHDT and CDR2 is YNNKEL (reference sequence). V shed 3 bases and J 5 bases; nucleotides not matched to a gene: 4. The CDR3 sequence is CASSQGGRGETQYF. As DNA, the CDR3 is TGTGCCAGCAGCCAGGGCGGGAGGGGGGAGACCCAGTACTTC.

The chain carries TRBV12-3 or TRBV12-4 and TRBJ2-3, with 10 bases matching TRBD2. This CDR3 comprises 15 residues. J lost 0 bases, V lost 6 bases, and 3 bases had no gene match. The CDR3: CASRGLAASTDTQYF. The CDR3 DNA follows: TGTGCCAGCAGAGGACTAGCGGCTAGCACAGATACGCAGTATTTT.

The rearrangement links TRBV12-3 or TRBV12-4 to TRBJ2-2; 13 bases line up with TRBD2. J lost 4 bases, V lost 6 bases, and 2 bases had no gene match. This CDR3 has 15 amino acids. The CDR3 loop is CASSGLAGVTGELFF. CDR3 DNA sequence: TGTGCCAGCAGCGGACTAGCGGGGGTCACCGGGGAGCTGTTTTTT.

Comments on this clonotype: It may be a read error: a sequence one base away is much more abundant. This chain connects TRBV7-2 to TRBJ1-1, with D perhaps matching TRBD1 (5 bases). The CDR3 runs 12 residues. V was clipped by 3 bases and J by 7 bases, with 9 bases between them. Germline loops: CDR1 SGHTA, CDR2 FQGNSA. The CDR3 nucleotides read TGTGCCAGCAGCTTTCCAGGGCGTGAAGCTTTCTTT. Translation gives CASSFPGREAFF.

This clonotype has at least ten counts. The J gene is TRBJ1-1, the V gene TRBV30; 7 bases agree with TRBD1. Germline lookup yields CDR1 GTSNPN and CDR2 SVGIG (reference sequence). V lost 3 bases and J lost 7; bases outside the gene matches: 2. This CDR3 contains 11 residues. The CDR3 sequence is CAWSPGGEAFF. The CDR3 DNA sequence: TGTGCCTGGAGCCCAGGGGGTGAAGCTTTCTTT.

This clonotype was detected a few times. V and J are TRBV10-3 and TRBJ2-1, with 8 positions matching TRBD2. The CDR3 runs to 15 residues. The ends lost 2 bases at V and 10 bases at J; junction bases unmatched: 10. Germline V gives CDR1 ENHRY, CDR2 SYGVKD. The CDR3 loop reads CAISEPQRETREQFF. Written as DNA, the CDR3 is TGTGCCATCAGTGAGCCCCAGCGGGAGACTCGGGAGCAGTTCTTC.

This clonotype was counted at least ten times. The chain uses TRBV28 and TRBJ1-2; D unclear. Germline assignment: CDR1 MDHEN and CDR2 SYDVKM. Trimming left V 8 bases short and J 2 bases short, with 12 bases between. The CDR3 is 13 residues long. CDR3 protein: CASASSPNYGYTF. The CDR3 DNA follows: TGTGCCAGCGCCTCGAGTCCAAACTATGGCTACACCTTC.